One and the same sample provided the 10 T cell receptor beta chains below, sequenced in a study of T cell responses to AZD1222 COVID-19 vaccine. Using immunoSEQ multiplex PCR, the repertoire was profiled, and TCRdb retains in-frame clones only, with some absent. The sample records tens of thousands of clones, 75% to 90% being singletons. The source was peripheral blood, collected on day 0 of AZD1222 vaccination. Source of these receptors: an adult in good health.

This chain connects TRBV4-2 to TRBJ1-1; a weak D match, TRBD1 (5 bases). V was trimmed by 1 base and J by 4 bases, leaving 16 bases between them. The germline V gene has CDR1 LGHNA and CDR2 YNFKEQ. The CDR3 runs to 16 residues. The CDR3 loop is CASSQGGQGGITEAFF. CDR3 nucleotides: TGTGCCAGCAGCCAAGGAGGGCAGGGAGGGATCACTGAAGCTTTCTTT.

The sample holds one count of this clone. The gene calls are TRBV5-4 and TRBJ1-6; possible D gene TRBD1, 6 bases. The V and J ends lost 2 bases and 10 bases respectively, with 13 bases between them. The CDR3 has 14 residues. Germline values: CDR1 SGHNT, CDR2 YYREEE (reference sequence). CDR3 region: CASSLKQGRSPLHF. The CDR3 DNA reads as TGTGCCAGCAGCTTAAAACAGGGCCGCTCACCCCTCCACTTT.

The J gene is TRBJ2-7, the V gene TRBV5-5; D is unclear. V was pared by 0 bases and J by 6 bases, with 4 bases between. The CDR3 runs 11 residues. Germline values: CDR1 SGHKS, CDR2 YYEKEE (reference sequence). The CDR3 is CASSLGGEQYF. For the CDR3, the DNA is TGTGCCAGCAGCTTGGGCGGCGAGCAGTACTTC.

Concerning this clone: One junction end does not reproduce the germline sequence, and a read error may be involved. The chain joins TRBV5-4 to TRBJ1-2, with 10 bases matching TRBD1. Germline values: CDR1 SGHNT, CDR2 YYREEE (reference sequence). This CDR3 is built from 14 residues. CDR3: CASSFGTGDYAYTF. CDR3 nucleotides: TGTGCCAGCAGCTTCGGGACAGGGGACTATGCCTACACCTTC.

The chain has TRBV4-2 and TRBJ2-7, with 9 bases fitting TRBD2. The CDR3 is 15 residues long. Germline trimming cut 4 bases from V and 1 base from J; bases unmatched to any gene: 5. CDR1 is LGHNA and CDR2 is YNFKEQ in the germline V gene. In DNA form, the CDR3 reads TGTGCCAGCAGCCCGTCAGCGGGGGGTTCCTACGAGCAGTACTTC. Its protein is CASSPSAGGSYEQYF.

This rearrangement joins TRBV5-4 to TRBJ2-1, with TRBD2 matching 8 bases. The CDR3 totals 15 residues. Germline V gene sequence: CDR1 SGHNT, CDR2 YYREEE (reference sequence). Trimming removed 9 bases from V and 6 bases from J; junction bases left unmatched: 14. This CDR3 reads CATHPRGERPNEQFF. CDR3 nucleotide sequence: TGTGCCACACATCCGCGGGGGGAGCGGCCCAATGAGCAGTTCTTC.

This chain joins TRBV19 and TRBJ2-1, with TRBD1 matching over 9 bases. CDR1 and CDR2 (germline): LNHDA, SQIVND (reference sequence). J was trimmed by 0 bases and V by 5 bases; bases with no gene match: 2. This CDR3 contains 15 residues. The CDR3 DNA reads TGTGCCAGTAGTGTGACAGGGGGCTCCTACAATGAGCAGTTCTTC. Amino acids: CASSVTGGSYNEQFF.

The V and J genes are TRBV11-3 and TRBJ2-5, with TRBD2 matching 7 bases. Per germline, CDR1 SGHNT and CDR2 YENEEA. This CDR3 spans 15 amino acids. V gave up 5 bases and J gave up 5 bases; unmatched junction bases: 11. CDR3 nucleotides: TGTGCCAGCAGCCAGCGGGACTCCTGGTTGGAGACCCAGTACTTC. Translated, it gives CASSQRDSWLETQYF.

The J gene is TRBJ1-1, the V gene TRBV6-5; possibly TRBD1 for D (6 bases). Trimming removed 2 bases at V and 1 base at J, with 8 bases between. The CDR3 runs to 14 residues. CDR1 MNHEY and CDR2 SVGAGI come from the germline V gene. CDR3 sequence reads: CASSYQTGNTEAFF. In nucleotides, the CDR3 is TGTGCCAGCAGTTACCAGACAGGGAACACTGAAGCTTTCTTT.

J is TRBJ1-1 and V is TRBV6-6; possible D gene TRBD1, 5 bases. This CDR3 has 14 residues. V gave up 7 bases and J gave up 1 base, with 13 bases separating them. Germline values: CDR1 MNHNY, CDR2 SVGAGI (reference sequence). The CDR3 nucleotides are TGTGCCAGCATTTATTTCGGGGCGAACACTGAAGCTTTCTTT. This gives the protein CASIYFGANTEAFF.